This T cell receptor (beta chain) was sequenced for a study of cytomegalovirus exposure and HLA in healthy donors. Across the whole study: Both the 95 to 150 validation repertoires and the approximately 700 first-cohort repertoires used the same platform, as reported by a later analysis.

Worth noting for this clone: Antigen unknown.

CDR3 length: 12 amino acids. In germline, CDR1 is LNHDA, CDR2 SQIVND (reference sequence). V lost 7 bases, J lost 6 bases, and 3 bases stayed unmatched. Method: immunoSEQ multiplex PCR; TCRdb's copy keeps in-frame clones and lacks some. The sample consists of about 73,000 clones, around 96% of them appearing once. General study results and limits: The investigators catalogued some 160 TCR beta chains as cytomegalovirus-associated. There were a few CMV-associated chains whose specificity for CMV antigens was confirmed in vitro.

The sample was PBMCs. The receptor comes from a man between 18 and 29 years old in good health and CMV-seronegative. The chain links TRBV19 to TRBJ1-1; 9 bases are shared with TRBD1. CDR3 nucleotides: TGTGCCAGTAAAGGACAGGGGTCTGAAGCTTTCTTT. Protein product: CASKGQGSEAFF.